These 3 T cell receptor beta chains were sequenced from one sample in a study of blood T cell repertoires in COVID-19. Sequencing was performed with immunoSEQ multiplex PCR; in TCRdb, only in-frame clones are kept and a portion is missing. The data hold approximately 180,000 clones, with 88% observed a single time. The material sequenced was peripheral blood. These receptors originate from a human donor in a cohort sampled during active COVID-19.

The chain links TRBV7-9 to TRBJ1-2; a possible D gene is TRBD1 (6 bases). CDR1 and CDR2 from the germline V gene are SEHNR and FQNEAQ (reference sequence). The CDR3 has 19 amino acids. V was clipped by 2 bases and J by 3 bases, with 25 bases between them. CDR3 loop: CASSLRGRREQGMDYGYTF. CDR3 nucleotides: TGTGCCAGCAGCTTAAGAGGGAGAAGGGAACAGGGAATGGACTATGGCTACACCTTC.

V usage is TRBV6-6 and J usage is TRBJ2-5; weak D call: TRBD1 (6 bases). CDR3 length equals 14 residues. The germline V gene has CDR1 MNHNY and CDR2 SVGAGI (reference sequence). The germline V and J ends were trimmed by 6 bases and 7 bases, with 18 bases remaining between them. The CDR3 DNA sequence: TGTGCCAGCAGCTCTGTACAGGGCACGGGGACCCAGTACTTC. This sequence encodes CASSSVQGTGTQYF.

This clone was seen a single time. J is TRBJ2-5 and V is TRBV14; 14 nucleotides line up with TRBD2. The CDR3 totals 15 residues. Germline V gene lookup returns CDR1 SGHDN and CDR2 FVKESK. The ends lost 5 bases at V and 6 bases at J; junction bases unmatched: 5. The CDR3 here is CASSWGLAGAQTQYF. The CDR3 bases are TGTGCCAGCAGCTGGGGACTAGCGGGAGCCCAGACCCAGTACTTC.